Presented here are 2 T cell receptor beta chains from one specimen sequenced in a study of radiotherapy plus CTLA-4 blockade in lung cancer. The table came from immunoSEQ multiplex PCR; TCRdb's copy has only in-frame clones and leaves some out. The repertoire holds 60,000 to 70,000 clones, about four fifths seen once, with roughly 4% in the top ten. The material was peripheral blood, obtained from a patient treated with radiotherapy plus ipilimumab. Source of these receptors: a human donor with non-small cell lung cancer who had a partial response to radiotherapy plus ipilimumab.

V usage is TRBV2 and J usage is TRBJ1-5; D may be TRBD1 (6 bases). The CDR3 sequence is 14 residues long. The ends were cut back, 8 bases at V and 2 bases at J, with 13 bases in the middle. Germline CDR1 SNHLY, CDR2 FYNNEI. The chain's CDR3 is CASLAGVGNQPQHF. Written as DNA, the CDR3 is TGTGCCAGCTTGGCAGGGGTCGGCAATCAGCCCCAGCATTTT.

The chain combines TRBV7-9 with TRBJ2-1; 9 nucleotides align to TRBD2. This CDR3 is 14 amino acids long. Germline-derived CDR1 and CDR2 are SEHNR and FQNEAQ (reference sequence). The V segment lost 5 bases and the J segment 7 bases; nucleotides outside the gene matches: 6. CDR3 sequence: CASSPPSGRNEQFF. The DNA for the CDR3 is TGTGCCAGCAGCCCCCCCAGCGGGAGGAATGAGCAGTTCTTC. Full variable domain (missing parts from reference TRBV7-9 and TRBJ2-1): DTGVSQNPRHKITKRGQNVTFRCDPISEHNRLYWYRQTLGQGPEFLTYFQNEAQLEKSRLLSDRFSAERPKGSFSTLEIQRTEQGDSAMYLCASSPPSGRNEQFFGPGTRLTVL.